This T cell receptor beta chain was sequenced in a study of OX40 agonist ivuxolimab in advanced cancers. The overall study: Cohort: about 82% men, mean age approximately 66, aged about 20 to 90. General study points: Still undetermined is the antigen specificity of the expanded peripheral T cells. Expanded clones belonging to CD8+ T cells outnumbered, on average, those of CD4+. At 0.1 to 3.0 mg/kg, clonal expansion of CD4+ and CD8+ blood T cells had occurred by week 6.

Assay: immunoSEQ multiplex PCR; the TCRdb copy retains only in-frame clones and omits some. The repertoire has about 64,000 clones, approximately 81% of them found once; the top ten carry 2.5% to 3.5%. For this clone: Its antigen is as yet unknown. This same CDR3 is encoded by further DNA sequences in the sample.

V lost 2 bases, J lost 8 bases, and 3 bases lay in between. CDR1 and CDR2 (germline): SNHLY, FYNNEI. The CDR3 has 11 residues. Sequencing used CD4+ or CD8+ T cells sorted from blood, obtained in a trial of the OX40 agonist ivuxolimab. The rearrangement joins TRBV2 to TRBJ1-4; no definite D call. This TCR came from an adult with an advanced solid tumor such as melanoma, head and neck, liver or kidney cancer. CDR3 sequence reads: CASSEREKLFF. For the CDR3, the DNA is TGTGCCAGCAGTGAACGGGAAAAACTGTTTTTT.